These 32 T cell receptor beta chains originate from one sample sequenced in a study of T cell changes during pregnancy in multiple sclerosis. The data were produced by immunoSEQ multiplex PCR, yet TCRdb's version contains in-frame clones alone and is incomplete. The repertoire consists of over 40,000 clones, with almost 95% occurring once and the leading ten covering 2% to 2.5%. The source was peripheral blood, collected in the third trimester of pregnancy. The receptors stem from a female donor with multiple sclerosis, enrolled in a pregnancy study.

DNA for the CDR3: TGTGCCAGTAGTATAACAGGGGGCGCCTATGGCTACACCTTC. It is translated as CASSITGGAYGYTF. The genes are TRBV19 and TRBJ1-2, with TRBD1 matching over 9 bases. This CDR3 contains 14 residues. The V and J ends lost 2 bases and 4 bases, in that order; junction bases with no gene match: 2. In germline, CDR1 is LNHDA, CDR2 SQIVND (reference sequence).

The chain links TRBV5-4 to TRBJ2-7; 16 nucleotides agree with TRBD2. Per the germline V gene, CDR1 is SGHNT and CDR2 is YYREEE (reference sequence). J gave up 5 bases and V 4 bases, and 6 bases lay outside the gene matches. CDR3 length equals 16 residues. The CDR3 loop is CASSPGLAGGLNEQYF. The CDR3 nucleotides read TGTGCCAGCAGCCCGGGACTAGCGGGAGGGCTGAACGAGCAGTACTTC. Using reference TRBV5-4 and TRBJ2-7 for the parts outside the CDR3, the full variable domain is ETGVTQSPTHLIKTRGQQVTLRCSSQSGHNTVSWYQQALGQGPQFIFQYYREEENGRGNFPPRFSGLQFPNYSSELNVNALELDDSALYLCASSPGLAGGLNEQYFGPGTRLTVT.

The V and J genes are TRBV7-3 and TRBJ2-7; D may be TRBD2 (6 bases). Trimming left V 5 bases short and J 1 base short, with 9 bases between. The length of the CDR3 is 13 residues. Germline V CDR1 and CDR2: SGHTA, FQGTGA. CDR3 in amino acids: CASSPGGSYEQYF. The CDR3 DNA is TGTGCCAGCAGCCCCGGAGGGTCCTACGAGCAGTACTTC.

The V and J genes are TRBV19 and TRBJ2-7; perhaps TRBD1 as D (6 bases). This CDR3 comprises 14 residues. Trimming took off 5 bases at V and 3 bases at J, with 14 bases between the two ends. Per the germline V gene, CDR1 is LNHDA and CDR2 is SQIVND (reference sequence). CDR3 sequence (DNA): TGTGCCAGTAGTTCAAGGGGACAACTCTACGAGCAGTACTTC. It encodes CASSSRGQLYEQYF. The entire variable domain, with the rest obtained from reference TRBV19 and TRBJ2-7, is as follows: DGGITQSPKYLFRKEGQNVTLSCEQNLNHDAMYWYRQDPGQGLRLIYYSQIVNDFQKGDIAEGYSVSREKKESFPLTVTSAQKNPTAFYLCASSSRGQLYEQYFGPGTRLTVT.

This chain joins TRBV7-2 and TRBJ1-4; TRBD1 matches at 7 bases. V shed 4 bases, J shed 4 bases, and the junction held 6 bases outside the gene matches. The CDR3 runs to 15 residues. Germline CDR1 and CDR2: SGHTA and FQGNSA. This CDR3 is CASSSSTGDNEKLFF. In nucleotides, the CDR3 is TGTGCCAGCAGCTCCTCCACAGGGGATAATGAAAAACTGTTTTTT.

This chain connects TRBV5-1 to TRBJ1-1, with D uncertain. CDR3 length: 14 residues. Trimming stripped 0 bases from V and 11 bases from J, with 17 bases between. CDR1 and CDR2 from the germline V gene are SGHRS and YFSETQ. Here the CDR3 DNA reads TGCGCCAGCAGCTTGGTTTCCGGGATCGGATTGGCTTTCTTT. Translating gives CASSLVSGIGLAFF.

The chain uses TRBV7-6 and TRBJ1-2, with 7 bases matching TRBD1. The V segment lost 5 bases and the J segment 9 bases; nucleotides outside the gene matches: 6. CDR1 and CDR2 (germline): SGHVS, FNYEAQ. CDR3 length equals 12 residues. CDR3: CASSARQGSYTF. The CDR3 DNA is TGTGCCAGCAGCGCACGACAGGGCAGCTACACCTTC.

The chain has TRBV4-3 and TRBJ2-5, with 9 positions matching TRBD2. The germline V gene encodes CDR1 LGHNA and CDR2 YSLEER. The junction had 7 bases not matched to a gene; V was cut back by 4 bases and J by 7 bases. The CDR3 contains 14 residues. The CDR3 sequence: CASSLGTSKGTQYF. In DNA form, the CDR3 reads TGCGCCAGCAGCCTTGGGACTAGCAAGGGGACCCAGTACTTC.

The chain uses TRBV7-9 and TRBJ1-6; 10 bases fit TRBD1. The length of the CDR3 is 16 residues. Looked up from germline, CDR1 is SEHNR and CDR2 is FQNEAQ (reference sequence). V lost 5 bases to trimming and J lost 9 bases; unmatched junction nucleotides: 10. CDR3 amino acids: CASSPYRTGGASPLHF. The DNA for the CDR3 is TGTGCCAGCAGCCCCTACCGGACAGGGGGAGCTTCACCCCTCCACTTT.

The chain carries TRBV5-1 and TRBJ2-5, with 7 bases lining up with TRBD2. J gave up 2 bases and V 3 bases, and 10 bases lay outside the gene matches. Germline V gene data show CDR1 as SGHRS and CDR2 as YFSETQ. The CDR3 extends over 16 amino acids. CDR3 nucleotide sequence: TGCGCCAGCAGCTCAACTAGTGGGGGACTACAAGAGACCCAGTACTTC. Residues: CASSSTSGGLQETQYF. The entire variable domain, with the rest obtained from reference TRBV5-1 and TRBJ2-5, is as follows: KAGVTQTPRYLIKTRGQQVTLSCSPISGHRSVSWYQQTPGQGLQFLFEYFSETQRNKGNFPGRFSGRQFSNSRSEMNVSTLELGDSALYLCASSSTSGGLQETQYFGPGTRLLVL.

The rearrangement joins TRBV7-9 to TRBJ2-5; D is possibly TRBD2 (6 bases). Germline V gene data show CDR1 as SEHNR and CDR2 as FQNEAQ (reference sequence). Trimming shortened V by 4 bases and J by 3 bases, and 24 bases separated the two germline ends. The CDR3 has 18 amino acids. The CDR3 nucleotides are TGTGCCAGCAGCTCAACCTGGGACTCATATGGGAGAGAAGAGACCCAGTACTTC. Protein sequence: CASSSTWDSYGREETQYF.

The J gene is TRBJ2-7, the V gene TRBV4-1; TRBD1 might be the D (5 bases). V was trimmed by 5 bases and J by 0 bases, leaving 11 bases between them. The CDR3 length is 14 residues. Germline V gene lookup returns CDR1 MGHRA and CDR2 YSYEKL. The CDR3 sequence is CASSKQDVSYEQYF. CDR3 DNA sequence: TGCGCCAGCAGCAAACAGGACGTCTCCTACGAGCAGTACTTC.

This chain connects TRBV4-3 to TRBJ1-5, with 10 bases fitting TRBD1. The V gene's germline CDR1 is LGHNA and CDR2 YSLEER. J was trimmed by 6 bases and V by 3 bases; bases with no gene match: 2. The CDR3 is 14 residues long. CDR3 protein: CASSQGQGSQPQHF. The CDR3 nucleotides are TGCGCCAGCAGCCAGGGACAGGGGAGTCAGCCCCAGCATTTT.

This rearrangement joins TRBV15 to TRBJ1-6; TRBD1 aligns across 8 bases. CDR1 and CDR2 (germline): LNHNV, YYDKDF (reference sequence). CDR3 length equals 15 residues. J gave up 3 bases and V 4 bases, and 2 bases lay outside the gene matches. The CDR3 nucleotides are TGTGCCACCAGCACGACAGGGGACTATAATTCACCCCTCCACTTT. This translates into CATSTTGDYNSPLHF.

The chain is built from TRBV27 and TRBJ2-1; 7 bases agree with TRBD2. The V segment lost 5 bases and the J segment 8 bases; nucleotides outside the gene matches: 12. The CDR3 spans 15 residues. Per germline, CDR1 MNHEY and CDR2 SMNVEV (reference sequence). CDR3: CASSGAGIWGDEQFF. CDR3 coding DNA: TGTGCCAGCAGTGGAGCGGGGATCTGGGGGGATGAGCAGTTCTTC.

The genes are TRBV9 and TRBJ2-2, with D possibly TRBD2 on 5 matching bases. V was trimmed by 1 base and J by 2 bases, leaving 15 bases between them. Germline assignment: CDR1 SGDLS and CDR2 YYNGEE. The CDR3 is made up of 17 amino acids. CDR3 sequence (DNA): TGTGCCAGCAGCGTAATTAGCGCCCTGGGAAACACCGGGGAGCTGTTTTTT. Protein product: CASSVISALGNTGELFF. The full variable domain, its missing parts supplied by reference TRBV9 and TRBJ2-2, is DSGVTQTPKHLITATGQRVTLRCSPRSGDLSVYWYQQSLDQGLQFLIQYYNGEERAKGNILERFSAQQFPDLHSELNLSSLELGDSALYFCASSVISALGNTGELFFGEGSRLTVL.

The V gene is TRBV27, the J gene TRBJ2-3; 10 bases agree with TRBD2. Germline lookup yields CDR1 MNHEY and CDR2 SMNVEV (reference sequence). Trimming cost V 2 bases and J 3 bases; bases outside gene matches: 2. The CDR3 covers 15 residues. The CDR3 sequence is CASSLIAGGTDTQYF. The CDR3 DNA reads TGTGCCAGCAGTTTAATAGCGGGAGGAACAGATACGCAGTATTTT.

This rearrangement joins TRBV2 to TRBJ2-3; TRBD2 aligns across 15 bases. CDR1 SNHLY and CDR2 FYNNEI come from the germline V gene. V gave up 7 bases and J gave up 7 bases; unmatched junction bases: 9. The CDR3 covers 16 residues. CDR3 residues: CASTRRTSGREHTQYF. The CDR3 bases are TGTGCCAGCACCCGACGGACTAGCGGGAGGGAGCATACGCAGTATTTT. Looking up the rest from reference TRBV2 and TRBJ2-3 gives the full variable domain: EPEVTQTPSHQVTQMGQEVILRCVPISNHLYFYWYRQILGQKVEFLVSFYNNEISEKSEIFDDQFSVERPDGSNFTLKIRSTKLEDSAMYFCASTRRTSGREHTQYFGPGTRLTVL.

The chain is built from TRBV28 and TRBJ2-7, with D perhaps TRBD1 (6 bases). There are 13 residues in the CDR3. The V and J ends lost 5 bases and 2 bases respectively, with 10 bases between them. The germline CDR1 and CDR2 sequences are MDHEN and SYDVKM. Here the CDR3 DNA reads TGTGCCAGCAGTAGAGGGGGAACCTACGAGCAGTACTTC. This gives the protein CASSRGGTYEQYF.

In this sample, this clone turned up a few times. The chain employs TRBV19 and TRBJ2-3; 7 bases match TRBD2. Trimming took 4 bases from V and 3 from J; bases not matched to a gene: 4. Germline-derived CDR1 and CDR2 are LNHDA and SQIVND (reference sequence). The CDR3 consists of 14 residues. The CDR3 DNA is TGTGCCAGTAGTACCCTAGCGGAGACAGATACGCAGTATTTT. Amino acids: CASSTLAETDTQYF.

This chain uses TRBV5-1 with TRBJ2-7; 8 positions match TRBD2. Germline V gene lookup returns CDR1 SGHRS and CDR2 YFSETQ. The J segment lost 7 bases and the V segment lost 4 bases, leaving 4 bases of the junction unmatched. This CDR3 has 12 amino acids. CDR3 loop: CASSREGEEQYF. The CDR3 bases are TGCGCCAGCAGCCGGGAGGGGGAAGAGCAGTACTTC.

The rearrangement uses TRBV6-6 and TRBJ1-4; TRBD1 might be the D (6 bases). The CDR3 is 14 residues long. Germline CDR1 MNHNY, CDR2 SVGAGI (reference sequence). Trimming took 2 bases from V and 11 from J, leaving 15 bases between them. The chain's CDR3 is CASSYLGQSKKLFF. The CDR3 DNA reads TGTGCCAGCAGTTACCTAGGACAGAGTAAGAAACTGTTTTTT.

CDR3 residues: CASSPPDRRNEQFF. CDR3 DNA: TGTGCCAGCAGCCCCCCGGACAGACGAAATGAGCAGTTCTTC. This chain joins TRBV7-9 and TRBJ2-1; the D gene is possibly TRBD1 (6 bases). The germline CDR1 and CDR2 sequences are SEHNR and FQNEAQ (reference sequence). CDR3 length equals 14 residues. V lost 5 bases and J 7 bases, leaving 15 bases between the germline ends.

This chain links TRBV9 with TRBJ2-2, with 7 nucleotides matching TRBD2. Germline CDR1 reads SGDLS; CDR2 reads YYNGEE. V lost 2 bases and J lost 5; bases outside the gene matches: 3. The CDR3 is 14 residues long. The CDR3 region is CASSVPSGTGELFF. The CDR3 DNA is TGTGCCAGCAGCGTTCCTAGCGGAACCGGGGAGCTGTTTTTT.

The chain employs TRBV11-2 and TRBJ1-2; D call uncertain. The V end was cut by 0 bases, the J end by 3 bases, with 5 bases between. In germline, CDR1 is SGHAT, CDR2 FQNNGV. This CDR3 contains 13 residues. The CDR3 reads CASSLDGYYGYTF. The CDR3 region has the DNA TGTGCCAGCAGCTTAGACGGGTACTATGGCTACACCTTC.

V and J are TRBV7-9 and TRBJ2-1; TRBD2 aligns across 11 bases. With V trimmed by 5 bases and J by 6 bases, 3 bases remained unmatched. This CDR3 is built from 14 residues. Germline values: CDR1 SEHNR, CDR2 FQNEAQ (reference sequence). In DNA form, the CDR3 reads TGTGCCAGCAGCAGGACTAGCGGGTTCAATGAGCAGTTCTTC. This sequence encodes CASSRTSGFNEQFF. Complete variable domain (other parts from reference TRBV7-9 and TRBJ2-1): DTGVSQNPRHKITKRGQNVTFRCDPISEHNRLYWYRQTLGQGPEFLTYFQNEAQLEKSRLLSDRFSAERPKGSFSTLEIQRTEQGDSAMYLCASSRTSGFNEQFFGPGTRLTVL.

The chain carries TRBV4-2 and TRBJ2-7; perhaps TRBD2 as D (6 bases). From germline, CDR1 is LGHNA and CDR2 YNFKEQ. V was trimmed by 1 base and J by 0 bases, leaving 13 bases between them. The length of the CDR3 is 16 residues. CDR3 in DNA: TGTGCCAGCAGCCAAGGTCTAGCGCCGAGCTCCTACGAGCAGTACTTC. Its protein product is CASSQGLAPSSYEQYF.

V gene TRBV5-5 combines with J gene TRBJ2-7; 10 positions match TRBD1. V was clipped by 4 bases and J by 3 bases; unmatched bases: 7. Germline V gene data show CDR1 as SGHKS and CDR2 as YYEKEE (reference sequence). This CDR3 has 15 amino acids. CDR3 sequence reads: CASSPGTGANYEQYF. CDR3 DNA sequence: TGTGCCAGCAGCCCAGGGACAGGGGCGAACTACGAGCAGTACTTC.

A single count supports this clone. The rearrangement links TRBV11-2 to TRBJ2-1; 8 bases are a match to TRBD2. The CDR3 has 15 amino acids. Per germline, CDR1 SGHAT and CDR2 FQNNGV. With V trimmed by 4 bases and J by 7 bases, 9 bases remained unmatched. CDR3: CASSSLAGLGNEQFF. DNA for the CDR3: TGTGCCAGCAGCTCTTTAGCGGGACTGGGGAATGAGCAGTTCTTC.

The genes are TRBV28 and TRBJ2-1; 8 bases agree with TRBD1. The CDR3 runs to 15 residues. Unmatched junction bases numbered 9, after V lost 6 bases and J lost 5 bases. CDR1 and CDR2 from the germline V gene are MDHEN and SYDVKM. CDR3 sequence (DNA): TGTGCCAGCAGCCCTGTCAGGGGGCTCGACAATGAGCAGTTCTTC. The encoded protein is CASSPVRGLDNEQFF. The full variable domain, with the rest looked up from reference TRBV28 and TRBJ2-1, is DVKVTQSSRYLVKRTGEKVFLECVQDMDHENMFWYRQDPGLGLRLIYFSYDVKMKEKGDIPEGYSVSREKKERFSLILESASTNQTSMYLCASSPVRGLDNEQFFGPGTRLTVL.

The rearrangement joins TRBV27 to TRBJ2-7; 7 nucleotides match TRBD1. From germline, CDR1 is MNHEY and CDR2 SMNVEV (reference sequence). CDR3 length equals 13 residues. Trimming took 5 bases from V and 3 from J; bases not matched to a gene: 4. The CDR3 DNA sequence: TGTGCCAGCAGTAGGGGACAGTACTACGAGCAGTACTTC. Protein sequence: CASSRGQYYEQYF.

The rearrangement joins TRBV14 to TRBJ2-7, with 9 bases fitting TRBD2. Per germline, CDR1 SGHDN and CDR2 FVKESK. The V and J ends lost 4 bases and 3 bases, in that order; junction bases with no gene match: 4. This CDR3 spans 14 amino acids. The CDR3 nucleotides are TGTGCCAGCAGCCGGACTAGCGAGGGCTACGAGCAGTACTTC. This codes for CASSRTSEGYEQYF.